The 10 T cell receptor beta chains below come from one sample, sequenced in a study of CD8 T cells in Susac syndrome. Reverse transcription of roughly 0.5 to 1 ug RNA was performed with random hexamers. TCRdb re-called the immunoSEQ multiplex PCR reads with MiXCR, one entry per CDR3 protein. The sample has about 130,000 distinct CDR3 sequences; about 95% are singletons. The sample comprised CD4+ T cells from PBMCs. Receptors originate from a human donor in good health.

The chain carries TRBV3-1 and TRBJ2-1; D is ambiguous. V was pared by 8 bases and J by 9 bases, with 11 bases between. CDR3 size: 11 residues. CDR1 and CDR2 from the germline V gene are LGHDT and YNNKEL (reference sequence). The CDR3 sequence is CASRSLREQFF. The DNA for the CDR3 is TGTGCCAGCCGTTCCCTGCGTGAGCAGTTCTTC.

The chain employs TRBV3-1 and TRBJ2-7; D uncertain. Trimming pared 2 bases from V and 4 bases from J, leaving 3 bases between. CDR1 and CDR2 from the germline V gene are LGHDT and YNNKEL (reference sequence). The CDR3 runs to 11 residues. The CDR3 region has the DNA TGTGCCAGCAGCCAATTGTACGAGCAGTACTTC. Its protein is CASSQLYEQYF.

The V call is TRBV3-1, the J call TRBJ2-7; no clear D gene. V lost 4 bases and J lost 7, with 8 bases in between. Germline values: CDR1 LGHDT, CDR2 YNNKEL (reference sequence). CDR3 length: 11 residues. CDR3: CASSLNREQYF. DNA for the CDR3: TGTGCCAGCAGCCTCAACAGAGAGCAGTACTTC.

This chain joins TRBV7-9 and TRBJ2-5, with 7 nucleotides matching TRBD1. The CDR3 runs 15 residues. Germline trimming cut 5 bases from V and 1 base from J; bases unmatched to any gene: 7. The germline V gene encodes CDR1 SEHNR and CDR2 FQNEAQ (reference sequence). The CDR3 coding sequence is TGTGCCAGCAGCAGCCCGACAGGGATCCAAGAGACCCAGTACTTC. Residues: CASSSPTGIQETQYF.

This chain links TRBV25-1 with TRBJ2-7, with TRBD2 matching 10 bases. The length of the CDR3 is 15 residues. The germline CDR1 and CDR2 sequences are MGHDK and SYGVNS. J lost 4 bases, V lost 3 bases, and 6 bases had no gene match. The CDR3 DNA reads as TGTGCCAGCAGTGATCAGGGGACTAGCGTTTACGAGCAGTACTTC. It is translated as CASSDQGTSVYEQYF.

This clonotype was seen a few times. V gene TRBV27 combines with J gene TRBJ2-1; D gene uncertain. The CDR3 is 11 residues long. The V and J ends lost 4 bases and 6 bases respectively, with 4 bases between them. The germline CDR1 and CDR2 sequences are MNHEY and SMNVEV (reference sequence). DNA for the CDR3: TGTGCCAGCAGTTGGCGCAATGAGCAGTTCTTC. It codes for CASSWRNEQFF.

The V call is TRBV18, the J call TRBJ1-1; D possibly corresponds to TRBD1 (5 bases). V was pared by 3 bases and J by 0 bases, with 14 bases between. Germline CDR1 reads KGHSH; CDR2 reads LQKENI. The CDR3 loop spans 16 amino acids. The CDR3 region is CASSPGTGSMNTEAFF. DNA of the CDR3: TGTGCCAGCTCACCGGGAACAGGAAGCATGAACACTGAAGCTTTCTTT.

V gene TRBV29-1 combines with J gene TRBJ2-6, with D possibly being TRBD1 or TRBD2 (5 bases each). Per the germline V gene, CDR1 is SQVTM and CDR2 is ANQGSEA. The CDR3 is 14 amino acids. Trimming cost V 3 bases and J 2 bases, with 8 bases left between them. CDR3 region: CSVEGDTGANVLTF. DNA for the CDR3: TGCAGCGTTGAGGGGGATACTGGGGCCAACGTCCTGACTTTC. Drawing the rest from reference TRBV29-1 and TRBJ2-6, the complete variable domain is SAVISQKPSRDICQRGTSLTIQCQVDSQVTMMFWYRQQPGQSLTLIATANQGSEATYESGFVIDKFPISRPNLTFSTLTVSNMSPEDSSIYLCSVEGDTGANVLTFGAGSRLTVL.

The chain couples TRBV29-1 to TRBJ2-5; D possibly corresponds to TRBD2 (7 bases). Germline V CDR1 and CDR2: SQVTM, ANQGSEA. The CDR3 totals 11 residues. CDR3 coding DNA: TGCAGTTTTAGGGGGGGGGAGACCCAGTACTTC. Translated: CSFRGGETQYF. The entire variable domain, with the rest obtained from reference TRBV29-1 and TRBJ2-5, is as follows: SAVISQKPSRDICQRGTSLTIQCQVDSQVTMMFWYRQQPGQSLTLIATANQGSEATYESGFVIDKFPISRPNLTFSTLTVSNMSPEDSSIYLCSFRGGETQYFGPGTRLLVL.

The chain employs TRBV30 and TRBJ2-2, with a tentative D call TRBD2 (6 bases). The V gene lost 2 bases and the J gene lost 5 bases, with 12 bases spanning the gap. Germline assignment: CDR1 GTSNPN and CDR2 SVGIG (reference sequence). The CDR3 spans 14 residues. Written as DNA, the CDR3 is TGTGCCTGGAGTACTAGCTTGTTGACCGGGGAGCTGTTTTTT. Its protein product is CAWSTSLLTGELFF.